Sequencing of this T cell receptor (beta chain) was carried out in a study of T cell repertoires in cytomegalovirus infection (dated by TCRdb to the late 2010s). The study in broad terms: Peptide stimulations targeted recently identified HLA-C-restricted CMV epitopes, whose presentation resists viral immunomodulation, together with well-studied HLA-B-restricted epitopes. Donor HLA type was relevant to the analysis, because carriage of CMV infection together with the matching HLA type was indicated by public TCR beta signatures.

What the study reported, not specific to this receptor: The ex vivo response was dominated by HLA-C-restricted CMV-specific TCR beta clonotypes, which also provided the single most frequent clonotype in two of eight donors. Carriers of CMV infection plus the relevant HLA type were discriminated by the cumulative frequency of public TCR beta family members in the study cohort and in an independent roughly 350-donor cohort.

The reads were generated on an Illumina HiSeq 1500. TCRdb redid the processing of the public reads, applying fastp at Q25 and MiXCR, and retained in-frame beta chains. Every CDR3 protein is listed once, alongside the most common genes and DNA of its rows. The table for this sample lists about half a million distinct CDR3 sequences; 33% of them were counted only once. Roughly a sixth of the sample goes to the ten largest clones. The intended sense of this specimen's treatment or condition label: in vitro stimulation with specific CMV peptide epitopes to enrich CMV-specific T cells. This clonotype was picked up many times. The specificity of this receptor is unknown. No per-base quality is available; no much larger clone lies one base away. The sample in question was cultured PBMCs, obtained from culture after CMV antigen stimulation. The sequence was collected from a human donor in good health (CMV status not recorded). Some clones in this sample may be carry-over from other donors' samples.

The DNA is TGTGCCAGCAGCTTAGGGTGGACAGGGAACATTCAGTACTTC. Translated, this is CASSLGWTGNIQYF. Recombination linked TRBV7-3 to TRBJ2-4; 8 bases in the junction line up with TRBD1. V lost 2 bases and J lost 7 bases, and the count of bases not matched to a germline gene is 4. CDR1 and CDR2 (SGHTA, FQGTGA) derive from the germline V gene. The CDR3 spans 14 residues, from the cysteine through the phenylalanine. Just CDR3 DNA is preserved here, 42 bases in frame from base 1.